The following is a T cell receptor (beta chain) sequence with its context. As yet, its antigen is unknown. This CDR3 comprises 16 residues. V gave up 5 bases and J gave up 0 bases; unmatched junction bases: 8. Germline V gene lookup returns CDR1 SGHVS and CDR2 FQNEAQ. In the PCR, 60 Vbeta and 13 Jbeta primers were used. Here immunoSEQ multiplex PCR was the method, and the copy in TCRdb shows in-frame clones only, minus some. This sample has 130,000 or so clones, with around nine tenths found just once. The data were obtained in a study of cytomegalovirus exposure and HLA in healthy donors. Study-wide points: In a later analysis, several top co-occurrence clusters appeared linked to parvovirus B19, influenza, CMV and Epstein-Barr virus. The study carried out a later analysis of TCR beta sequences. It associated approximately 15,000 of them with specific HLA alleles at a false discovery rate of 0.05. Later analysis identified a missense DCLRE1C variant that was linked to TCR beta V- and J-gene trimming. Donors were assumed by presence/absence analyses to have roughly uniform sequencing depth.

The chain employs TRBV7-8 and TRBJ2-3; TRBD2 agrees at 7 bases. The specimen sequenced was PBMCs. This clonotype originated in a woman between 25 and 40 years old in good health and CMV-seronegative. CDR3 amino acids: CASSPRAGTSTDTQYF. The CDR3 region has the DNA TGTGCCAGCAGCCCCCGAGCGGGGACTAGCACAGATACGCAGTATTTT. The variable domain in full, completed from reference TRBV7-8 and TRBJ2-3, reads GAGVSQSPRYKVAKRGQDVALRCDPISGHVSLFWYQQALGQGPEFLTYFQNEAQLDKSGLPSDRFFAERPEGSVSTLKIQRTQQEDSAVYLCASSPRAGTSTDTQYFGPGTRLTVL.